This T cell receptor (beta chain) came from a study of shared clonotypes between healthy human individuals. Overall study: Each donor's CD8 memory used one plate, CD8 naive two, each CD4 subset three.

Per the germline V gene, CDR1 is LNHNV and CDR2 is YYDKDF (reference sequence). Trimming stripped 0 bases from V and 3 bases from J, with 18 bases between. The CDR3 loop spans 17 amino acids. As originally analysed: Junction-only immunoSEQ data arrived without quality scores, meaning filtering differed. Profiling relied on immunoSEQ multiplex PCR, and the TCRdb table lists in-frame clones only, not all of them. V, J and clone size derive from that table, while D and trimming were established from the DNA sequence. The table shows 2 million to 3 million clones, with more than 85% occurring only once. This clone appeared once. What it binds is unknown. Study-level findings and limits: A limitation of the genetic and exposure-history diversity represented arose from few donors.

The V gene is TRBV15, the J gene TRBJ2-7, with no clear D. The sample taken for sequencing was naive CD4+ T cells from PBMCs. The subset is: CD45RA+ positively selected. The clonotype was recovered from a man younger than 35 in good health. Some clones in this sample may be carry-over from other donors' samples. CDR3 DNA: TGTGCCACCAGCAGAGAAGGCCCCGTCCGAGCTTTCTACGAGCAGTACTTC. Translation gives CATSREGPVRAFYEQYF.